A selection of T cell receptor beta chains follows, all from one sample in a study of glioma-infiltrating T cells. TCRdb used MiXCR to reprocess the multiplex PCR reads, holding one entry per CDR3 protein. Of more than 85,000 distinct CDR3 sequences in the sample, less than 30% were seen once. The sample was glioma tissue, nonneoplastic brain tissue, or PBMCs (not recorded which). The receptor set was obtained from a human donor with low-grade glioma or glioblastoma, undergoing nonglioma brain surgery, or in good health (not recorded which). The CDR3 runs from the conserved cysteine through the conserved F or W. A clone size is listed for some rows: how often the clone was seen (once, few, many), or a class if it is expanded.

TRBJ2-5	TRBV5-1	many	CASTLGWRGETQYF
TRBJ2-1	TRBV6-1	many	CASGAWTVSYNEQFF
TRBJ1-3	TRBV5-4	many	CASSRGQEGNTIYF
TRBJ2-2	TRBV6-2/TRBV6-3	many	CASSYGLATSFTGELFF
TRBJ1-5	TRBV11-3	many	CASSLYGNQPQHF
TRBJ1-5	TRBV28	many	CASSLLAQRGNQPQHF
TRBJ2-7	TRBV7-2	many	CASSKNSYEQYF
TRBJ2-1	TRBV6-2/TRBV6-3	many	CASSYATNEQFF
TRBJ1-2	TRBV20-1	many	CSASGDNYGYTF
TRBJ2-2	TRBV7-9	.	CASSFETLTGELFF
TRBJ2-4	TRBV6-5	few	CASAPGTDIQYF
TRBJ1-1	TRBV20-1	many	CSASIRGWDTEAFF
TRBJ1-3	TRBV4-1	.	CASALRGDGNTIYF
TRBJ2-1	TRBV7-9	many	CASSFERVRSYNEQFF
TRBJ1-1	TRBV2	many	CASTSVGTNTEAFF
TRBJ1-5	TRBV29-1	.	CSVVASGQPQHF
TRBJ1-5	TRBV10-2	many	CASSERPEPQHF
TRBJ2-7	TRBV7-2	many	CASSLLSTEQYF
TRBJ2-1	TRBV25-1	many	CASSDQTSGSFNEQFF
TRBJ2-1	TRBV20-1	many	CSARDTPDEQFF
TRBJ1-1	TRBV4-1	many	CASSQRTGTEAFF
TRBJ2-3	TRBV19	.	CASSTGGFGTDTQYF
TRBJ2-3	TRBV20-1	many	CSATDFTDTQYF
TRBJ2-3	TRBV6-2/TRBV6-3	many	CASSRYPSGDRPDTQYF
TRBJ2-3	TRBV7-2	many	CASSYFTGVSSTDTQYF
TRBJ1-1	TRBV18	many	CASSPPSTGGEAFF
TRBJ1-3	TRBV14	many	CASSQVVAGSGNTIYF
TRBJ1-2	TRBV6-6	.	CASSENAGNGLTF
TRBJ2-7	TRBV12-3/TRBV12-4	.	CASRQGREQYF
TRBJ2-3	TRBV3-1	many	CASSHQGASTDTQYF
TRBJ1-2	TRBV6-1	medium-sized	CASSLLEGSQGLYGYTF
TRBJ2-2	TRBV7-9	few	CASSLHTGQGVANTGELFF
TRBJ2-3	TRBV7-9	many	CASSPGTSEYTDTQYF
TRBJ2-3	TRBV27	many	CASSSTGLAGGYTQYF
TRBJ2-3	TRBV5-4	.	CASSSTSGKRTDTQYF
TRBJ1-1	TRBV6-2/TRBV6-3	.	CASSHQGATEAFF
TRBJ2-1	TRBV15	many	CATSRASSGRIEQFF
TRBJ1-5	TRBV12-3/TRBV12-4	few	CASSSGGLGQPQHF
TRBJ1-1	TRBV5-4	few	CASSSSGTGGVMKAFF
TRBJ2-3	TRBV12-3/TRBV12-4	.	CASSFSGGSTDTQYF
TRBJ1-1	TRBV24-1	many	CATSDPQGADTEAFF
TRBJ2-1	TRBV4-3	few	CASSQDDVGTGPNEQFF
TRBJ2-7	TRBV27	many	CASSSRTVTYEQYF
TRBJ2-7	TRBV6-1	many	CASNFDSGGSSYEQYF
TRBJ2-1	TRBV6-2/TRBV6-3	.	CATSRAGPYNEQFF
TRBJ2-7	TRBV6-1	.	CAIPVTIAGLAGEVEQYF
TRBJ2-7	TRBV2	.	CASGVDSGKGEQYF
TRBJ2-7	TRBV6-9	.	CASSYPNNSYEQYF
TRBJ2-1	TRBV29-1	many	CSVGWPSGGNEQFF
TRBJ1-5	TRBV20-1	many	CSARDRANSQPQHF
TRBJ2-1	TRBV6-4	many	CASSITGGAYNEQFF